Described below is a single T cell receptor beta chain sequence and its context. Researchers ran the PCR with 60 Vbeta and 13 Jbeta primers. Authors' processing steps: The count from a later analysis was roughly 80 million unique TCR beta chains, some 12 million of them shared. Produced via immunoSEQ multiplex PCR; TCRdb's table is partial and in-frame only. That table furnishes V, J and clone size, whereas the DNA furnished D and trimming. Its listing shows 100,000 to 150,000 clones. This sample was taken from a study of cytomegalovirus exposure and HLA in healthy donors. Background on the study: Assignment to the Caucasian-associated ancestry cluster applied to 75% to 85% of the approximately 400 genotyped donors.

Whereas donors were nominally healthy upon sampling, unrecorded immune exposures were probable. The CDR3 totals 16 residues. V lost 0 bases and J lost 0, with 8 bases in between. CDR1 and CDR2 from the germline V gene are SGHDN and FVKESK. The chain links TRBV14 to TRBJ1-4; tentative D call: TRBD1 (5 bases). This sequence originates from a man between 18 and 29 years old in good health and CMV-seronegative. The sequencing sample was made of PBMCs. CDR3 sequence reads: CASSQDRGTTNEKLFF. The DNA of the CDR3 is TGTGCCAGCAGCCAAGATCGGGGGACAACTAATGAAAAACTGTTTTTT. The entire variable domain, with the rest obtained from reference TRBV14 and TRBJ1-4, is as follows: EAGVTQFPSHSVIEKGQTVTLRCDPISGHDNLYWYRRVMGKEIKFLLHFVKESKQDESGMPNNRFLAERTGGTYSTLKVQPAELEDSGVYFCASSQDRGTTNEKLFFGSGTQLSVL.